This T cell receptor (beta chain) originates from a study of Graves' ophthalmopathy and Graves' hyperthyroidism. This clonotype was detected ten times or more. This CDR3 contains 14 residues. Per the germline V gene, CDR1 is MRHNA and CDR2 is SNTAGT. Trimming took off 7 bases at V and 0 bases at J, with 12 bases between the two ends. RNA transcripts yielded amplified TCR beta CDR3 regions. After a first-round RT-PCR with HTBI primers, a second-round multiplex PCR was run. TCRdb analysed the multiplex PCR reads with MiXCR anew, one entry per CDR3 protein. This repertoire shows 210,000 or so distinct CDR3 sequences, roughly 29% found once; its top ten account for approximately 9%.

The sequenced sample was peripheral blood. The clonotype originates from a middle-aged man with Graves' ophthalmopathy. This chain joins TRBV6-4 and TRBJ1-1, with a tentative D call TRBD1 (6 bases). The CDR3 here is CASNKGGVNTEAFF. CDR3 bases: TGTGCCAGCAACAAGGGGGGGGTGAACACTGAAGCTTTCTTT.